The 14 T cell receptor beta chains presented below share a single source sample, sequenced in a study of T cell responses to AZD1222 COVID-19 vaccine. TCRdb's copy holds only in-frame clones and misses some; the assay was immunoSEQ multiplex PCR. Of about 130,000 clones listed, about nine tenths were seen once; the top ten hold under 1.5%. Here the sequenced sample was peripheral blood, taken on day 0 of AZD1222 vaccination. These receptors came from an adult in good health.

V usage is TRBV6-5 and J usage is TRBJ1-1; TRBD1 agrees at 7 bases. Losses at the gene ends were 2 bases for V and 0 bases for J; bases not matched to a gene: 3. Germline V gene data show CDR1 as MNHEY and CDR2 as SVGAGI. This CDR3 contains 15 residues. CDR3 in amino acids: CASSYTTGVNTEAFF. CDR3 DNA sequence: TGTGCCAGCAGTTACACCACAGGGGTGAACACTGAAGCTTTCTTT.

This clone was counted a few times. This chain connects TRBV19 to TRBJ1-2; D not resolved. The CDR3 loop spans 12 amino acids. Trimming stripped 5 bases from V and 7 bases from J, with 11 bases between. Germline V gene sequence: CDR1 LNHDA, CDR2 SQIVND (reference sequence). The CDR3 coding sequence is TGTGCCAGTAGTCCCCCGGGAGGTGGCTACACCTTC. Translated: CASSPPGGGYTF.

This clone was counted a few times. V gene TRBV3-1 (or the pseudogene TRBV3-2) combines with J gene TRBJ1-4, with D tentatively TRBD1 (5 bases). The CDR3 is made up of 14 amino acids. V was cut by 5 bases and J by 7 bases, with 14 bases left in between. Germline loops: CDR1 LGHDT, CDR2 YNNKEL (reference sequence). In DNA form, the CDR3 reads TGTGCCAGCAGCTATGGGACCTATGGTGAAAAACTGTTTTTT. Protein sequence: CASSYGTYGEKLFF.

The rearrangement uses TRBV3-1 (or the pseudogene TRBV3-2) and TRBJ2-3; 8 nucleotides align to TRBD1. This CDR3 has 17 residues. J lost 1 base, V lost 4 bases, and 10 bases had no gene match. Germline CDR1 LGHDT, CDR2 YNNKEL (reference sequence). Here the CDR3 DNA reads TGTGCCAGCAGCCCCGGGACAGGTGTAACCGGCACAGATACGCAGTATTTT. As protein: CASSPGTGVTGTDTQYF.

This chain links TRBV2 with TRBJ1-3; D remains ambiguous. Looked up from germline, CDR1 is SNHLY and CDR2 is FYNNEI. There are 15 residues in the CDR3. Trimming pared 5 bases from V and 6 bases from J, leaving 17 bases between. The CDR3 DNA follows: TGTGCCAGCAGTAAACGAGAGGGAAATGTAAACACCATATATTTT. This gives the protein CASSKREGNVNTIYF.

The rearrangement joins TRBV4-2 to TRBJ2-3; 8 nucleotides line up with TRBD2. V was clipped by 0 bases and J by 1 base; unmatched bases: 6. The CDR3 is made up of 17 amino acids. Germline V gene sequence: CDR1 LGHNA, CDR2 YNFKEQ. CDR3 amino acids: CASSQETSGGGTDTQYF. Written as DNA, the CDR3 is TGTGCCAGCAGCCAAGAAACAAGCGGGGGAGGCACAGATACGCAGTATTTT.

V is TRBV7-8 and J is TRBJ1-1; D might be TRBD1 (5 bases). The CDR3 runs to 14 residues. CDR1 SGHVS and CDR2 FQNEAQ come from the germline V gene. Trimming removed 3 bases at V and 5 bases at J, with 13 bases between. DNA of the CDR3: TGTGCCAGCAGCTTTGGGGGAAGCGGTACTGAAGCTTTCTTT. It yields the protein CASSFGGSGTEAFF. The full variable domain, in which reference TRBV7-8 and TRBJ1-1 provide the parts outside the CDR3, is GAGVSQSPRYKVAKRGQDVALRCDPISGHVSLFWYQQALGQGPEFLTYFQNEAQLDKSGLPSDRFFAERPEGSVSTLKIQRTQQEDSAVYLCASSFGGSGTEAFFGQGTRLTVV.

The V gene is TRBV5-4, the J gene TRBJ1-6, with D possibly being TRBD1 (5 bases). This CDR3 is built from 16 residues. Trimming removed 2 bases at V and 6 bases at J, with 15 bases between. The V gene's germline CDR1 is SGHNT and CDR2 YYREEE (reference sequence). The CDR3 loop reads CASSLVQGNPNSPLHF. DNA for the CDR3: TGTGCCAGCAGCTTAGTGCAGGGCAACCCTAATTCACCCCTCCACTTT.

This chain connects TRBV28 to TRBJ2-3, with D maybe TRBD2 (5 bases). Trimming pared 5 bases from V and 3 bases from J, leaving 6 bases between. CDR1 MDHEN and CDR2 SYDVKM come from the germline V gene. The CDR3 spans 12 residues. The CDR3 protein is CASSRTTDTQYF. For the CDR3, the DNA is TGTGCCAGCAGTCGGACTACAGATACGCAGTATTTT. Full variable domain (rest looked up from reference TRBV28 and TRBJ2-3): DVKVTQSSRYLVKRTGEKVFLECVQDMDHENMFWYRQDPGLGLRLIYFSYDVKMKEKGDIPEGYSVSREKKERFSLILESASTNQTSMYLCASSRTTDTQYFGPGTRLTVL.

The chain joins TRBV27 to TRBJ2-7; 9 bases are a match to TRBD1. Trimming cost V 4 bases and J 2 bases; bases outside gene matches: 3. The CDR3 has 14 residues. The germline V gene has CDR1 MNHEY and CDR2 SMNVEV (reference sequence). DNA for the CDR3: TGTGCCAGCAGTTGGGGACAGGGACCCTACGAGCAGTACTTC. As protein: CASSWGQGPYEQYF.

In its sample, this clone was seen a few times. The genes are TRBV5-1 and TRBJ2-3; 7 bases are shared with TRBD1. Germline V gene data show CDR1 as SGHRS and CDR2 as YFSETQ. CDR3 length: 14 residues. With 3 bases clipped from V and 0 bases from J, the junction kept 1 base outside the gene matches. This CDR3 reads CASSSGQSTDTQYF. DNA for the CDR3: TGCGCCAGCAGCTCGGGACAGAGCACAGATACGCAGTATTTT.

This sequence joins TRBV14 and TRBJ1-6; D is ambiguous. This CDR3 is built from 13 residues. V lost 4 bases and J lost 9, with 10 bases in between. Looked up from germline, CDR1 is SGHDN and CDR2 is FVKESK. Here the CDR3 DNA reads TGTGCCAGCAGCCCCCACGTGATTTCACCCCTCCACTTT. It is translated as CASSPHVISPLHF.

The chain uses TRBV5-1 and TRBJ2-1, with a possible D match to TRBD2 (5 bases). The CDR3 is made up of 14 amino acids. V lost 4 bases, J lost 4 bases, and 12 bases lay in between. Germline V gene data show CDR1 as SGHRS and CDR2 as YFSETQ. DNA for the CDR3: TGCGCCAGCAGCCGGGATACGAGATACAATGAGCAGTTCTTC. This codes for CASSRDTRYNEQFF.

CDR3 DNA sequence: TGTGCCACCAGTGATGCCGGGACAGGGGACTATGGCTACACCTTC. It translates to CATSDAGTGDYGYTF. This chain joins TRBV24-1 and TRBJ1-2, with TRBD1 matching 10 bases. The length of the CDR3 is 15 residues. V dropped 3 bases and J dropped 3; count of bases not matched to a gene: 3. CDR1 and CDR2 (germline): KGHDR, SFDVKD.